This T cell receptor beta chain was obtained from a study of blood T cell repertoires in COVID-19. J was trimmed by 6 bases and V by 4 bases; bases with no gene match: 14. Germline CDR1 MNHEY, CDR2 SMNVEV (reference sequence). The CDR3 has 17 residues. The authors' processing: Amplified reference gene primers provided the basis for estimating nucleated cell counts. TCRdb keeps only in-frame clones here, not all; method: immunoSEQ multiplex PCR. The DNA was the basis for D and trimming; V, J and clone size are from that table. The table lists about 100,000 clones, 65% to 90% of them singletons, with around 4% in the top ten.

This clonotype originated in a man in his 60s with acute or convalescent COVID-19. Material: peripheral blood. The V and J genes are TRBV27 and TRBJ2-1; 8 bases map to TRBD1. The CDR3, as DNA: TGTGCCAGCAGTTATTCGACAGGGGATAGGGTAAGCAATGAGCAGTTCTTC. This translates into CASSYSTGDRVSNEQFF.